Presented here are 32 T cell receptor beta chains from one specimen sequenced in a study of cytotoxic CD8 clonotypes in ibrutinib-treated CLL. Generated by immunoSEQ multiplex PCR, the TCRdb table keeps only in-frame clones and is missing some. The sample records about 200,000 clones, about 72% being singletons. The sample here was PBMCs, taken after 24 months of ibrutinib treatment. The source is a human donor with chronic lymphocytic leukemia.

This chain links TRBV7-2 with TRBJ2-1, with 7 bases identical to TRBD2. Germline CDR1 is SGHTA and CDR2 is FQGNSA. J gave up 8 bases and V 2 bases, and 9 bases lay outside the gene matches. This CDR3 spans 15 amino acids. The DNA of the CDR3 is TGTGCCAGCAGCTTATCCTCGGGCGGGAGTGATGAGCAGTTCTTC. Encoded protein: CASSLSSGGSDEQFF.

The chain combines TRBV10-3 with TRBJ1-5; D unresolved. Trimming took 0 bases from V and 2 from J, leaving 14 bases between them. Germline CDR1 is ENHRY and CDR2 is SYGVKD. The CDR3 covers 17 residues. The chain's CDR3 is CAISESSPAGRNQPQHF. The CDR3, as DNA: TGTGCCATCAGTGAGTCATCGCCGGCAGGACGCAATCAGCCCCAGCATTTT.

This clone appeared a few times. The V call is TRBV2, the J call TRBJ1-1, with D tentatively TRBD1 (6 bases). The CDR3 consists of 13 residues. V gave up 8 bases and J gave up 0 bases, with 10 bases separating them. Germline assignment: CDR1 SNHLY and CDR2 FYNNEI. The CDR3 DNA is TGTGCCAGCCGATCAGGGGTGAACACTGAAGCTTTCTTT. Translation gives CASRSGVNTEAFF.

Written as DNA, the CDR3 is TGTGCCAGCAGCGTTCAGACAGGAATTAATGAAAAACTGTTTTTT. Encoded protein: CASSVQTGINEKLFF. This chain links TRBV9 with TRBJ1-4, with D possibly being TRBD1 (6 bases). The CDR3 extends over 15 amino acids. The germline CDR1 and CDR2 sequences are SGDLS and YYNGEE. V was cut by 2 bases and J by 4 bases, with 12 bases left in between.

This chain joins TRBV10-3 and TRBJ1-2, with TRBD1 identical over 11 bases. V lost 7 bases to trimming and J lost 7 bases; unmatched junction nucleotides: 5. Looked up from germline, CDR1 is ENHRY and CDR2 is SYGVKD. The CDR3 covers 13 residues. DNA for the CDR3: TGTGCCATCACCATGGGACAGGGGGTTGGCTACACCTTC. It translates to CAITMGQGVGYTF.

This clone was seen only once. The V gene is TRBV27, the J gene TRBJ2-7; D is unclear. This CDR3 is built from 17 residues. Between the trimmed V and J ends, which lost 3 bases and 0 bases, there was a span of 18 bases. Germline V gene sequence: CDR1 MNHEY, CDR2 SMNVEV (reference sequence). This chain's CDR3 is CASSFSGDMSGSYEQYF. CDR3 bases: TGTGCCAGCAGTTTTTCCGGCGACATGTCTGGCTCCTACGAGCAGTACTTC.

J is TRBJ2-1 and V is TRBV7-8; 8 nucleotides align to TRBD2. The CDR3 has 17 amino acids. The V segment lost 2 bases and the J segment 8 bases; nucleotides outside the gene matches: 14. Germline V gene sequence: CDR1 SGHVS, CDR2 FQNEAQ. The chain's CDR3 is CASSLLRGSGRGDEQFF. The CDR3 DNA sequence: TGTGCCAGCAGCTTATTAAGGGGCAGCGGGAGAGGCGATGAGCAGTTCTTC. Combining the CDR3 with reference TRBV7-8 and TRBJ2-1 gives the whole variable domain GAGVSQSPRYKVAKRGQDVALRCDPISGHVSLFWYQQALGQGPEFLTYFQNEAQLDKSGLPSDRFFAERPEGSVSTLKIQRTQQEDSAVYLCASSLLRGSGRGDEQFFGPGTRLTVL.

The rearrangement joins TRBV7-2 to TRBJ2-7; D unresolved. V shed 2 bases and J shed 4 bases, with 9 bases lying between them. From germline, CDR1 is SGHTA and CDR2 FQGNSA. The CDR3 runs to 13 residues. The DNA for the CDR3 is TGTGCCAGCAGCTTACGCCCCAGGTACGAGCAGTACTTC. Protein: CASSLRPRYEQYF.

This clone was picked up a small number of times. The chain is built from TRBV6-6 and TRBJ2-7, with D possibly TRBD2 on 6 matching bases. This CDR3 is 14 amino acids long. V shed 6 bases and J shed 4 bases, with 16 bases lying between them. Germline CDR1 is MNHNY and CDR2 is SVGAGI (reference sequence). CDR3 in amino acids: CASRALSGDYEQYF. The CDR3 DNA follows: TGTGCCAGCAGGGCCCTATCGGGGGATTACGAGCAGTACTTC.

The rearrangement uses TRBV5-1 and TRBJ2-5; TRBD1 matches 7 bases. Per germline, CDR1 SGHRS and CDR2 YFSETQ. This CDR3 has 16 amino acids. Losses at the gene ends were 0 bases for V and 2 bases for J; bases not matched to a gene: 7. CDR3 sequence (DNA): TGCGCCAGCAGCTTGGAAGGGGGCGAGGGGCAAGAGACCCAGTACTTC. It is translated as CASSLEGGEGQETQYF.

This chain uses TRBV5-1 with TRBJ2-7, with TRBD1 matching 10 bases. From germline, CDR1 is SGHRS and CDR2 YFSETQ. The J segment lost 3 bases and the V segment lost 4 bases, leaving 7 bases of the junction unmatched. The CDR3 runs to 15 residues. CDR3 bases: TGCGCCAGCAGCCGGGGGACAGGGGATAACTACGAGCAGTACTTC. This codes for CASSRGTGDNYEQYF.

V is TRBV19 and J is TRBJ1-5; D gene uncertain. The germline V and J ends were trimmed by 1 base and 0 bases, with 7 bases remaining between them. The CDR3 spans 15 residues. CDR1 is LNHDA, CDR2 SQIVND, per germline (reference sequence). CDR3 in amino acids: CASSIAVYSNQPQHF. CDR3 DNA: TGTGCCAGTAGTATAGCCGTATATAGCAATCAGCCCCAGCATTTT. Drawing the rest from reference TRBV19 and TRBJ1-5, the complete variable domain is DGGITQSPKYLFRKEGQNVTLSCEQNLNHDAMYWYRQDPGQGLRLIYYSQIVNDFQKGDIAEGYSVSREKKESFPLTVTSAQKNPTAFYLCASSIAVYSNQPQHFGDGTRLSIL.

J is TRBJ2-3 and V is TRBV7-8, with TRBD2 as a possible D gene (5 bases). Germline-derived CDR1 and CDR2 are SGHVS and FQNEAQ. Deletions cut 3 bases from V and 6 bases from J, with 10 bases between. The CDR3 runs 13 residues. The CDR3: CASSFLAADTQYF. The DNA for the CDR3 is TGTGCCAGCAGCTTTCTAGCAGCGGATACGCAGTATTTT.

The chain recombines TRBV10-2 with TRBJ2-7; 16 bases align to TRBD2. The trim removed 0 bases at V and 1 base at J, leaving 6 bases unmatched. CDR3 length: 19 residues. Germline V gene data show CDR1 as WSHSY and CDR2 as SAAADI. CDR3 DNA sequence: TGCGCCAGCAGTGAGTCGACAGGGACTAGCGGGAGGGGTTCCTACGAGCAGTACTTC. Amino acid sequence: CASSESTGTSGRGSYEQYF.

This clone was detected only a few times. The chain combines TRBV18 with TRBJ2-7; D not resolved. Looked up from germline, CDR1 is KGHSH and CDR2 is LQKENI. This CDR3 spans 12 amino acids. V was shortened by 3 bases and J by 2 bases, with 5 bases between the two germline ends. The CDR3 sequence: CASSPDAYEQYF. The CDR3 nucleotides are TGTGCCAGCTCACCGGATGCCTACGAGCAGTACTTC.

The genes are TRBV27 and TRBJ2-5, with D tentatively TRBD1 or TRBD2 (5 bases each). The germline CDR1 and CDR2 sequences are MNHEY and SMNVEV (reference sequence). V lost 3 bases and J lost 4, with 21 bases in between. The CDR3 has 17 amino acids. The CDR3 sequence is CASSFRGRPKKGETQYF. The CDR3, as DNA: TGTGCCAGCAGTTTTAGGGGACGACCAAAAAAGGGAGAGACCCAGTACTTC.

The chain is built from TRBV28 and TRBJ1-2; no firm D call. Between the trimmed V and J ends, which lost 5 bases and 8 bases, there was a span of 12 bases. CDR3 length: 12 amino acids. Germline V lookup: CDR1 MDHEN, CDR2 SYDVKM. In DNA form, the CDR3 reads TGTGCCAGCAGTCCCCCCATCGTGGGCTACACCTTC. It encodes CASSPPIVGYTF.

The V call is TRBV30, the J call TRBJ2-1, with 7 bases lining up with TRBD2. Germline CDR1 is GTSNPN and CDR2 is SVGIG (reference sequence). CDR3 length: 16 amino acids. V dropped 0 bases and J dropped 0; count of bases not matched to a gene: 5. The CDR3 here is CAWSVQRGSSYNEQFF. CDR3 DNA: TGTGCCTGGAGTGTACAGCGGGGAAGCTCCTACAATGAGCAGTTCTTC. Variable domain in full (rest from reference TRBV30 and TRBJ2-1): SQTIHQWPATLVQPVGSPLSLECTVEGTSNPNLYWYRQAAGRGLQLLFYSVGIGQISSEVPQNLSASRPQDRQFILSSKKLLLSDSGFYLCAWSVQRGSSYNEQFFGPGTRLTVL.

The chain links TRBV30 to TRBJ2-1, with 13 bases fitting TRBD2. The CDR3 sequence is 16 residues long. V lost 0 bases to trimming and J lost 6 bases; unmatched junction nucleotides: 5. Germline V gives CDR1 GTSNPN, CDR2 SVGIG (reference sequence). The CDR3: CAWSVLGLAGANEQFF. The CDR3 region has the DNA TGTGCCTGGAGTGTATTAGGACTAGCGGGAGCCAATGAGCAGTTCTTC.

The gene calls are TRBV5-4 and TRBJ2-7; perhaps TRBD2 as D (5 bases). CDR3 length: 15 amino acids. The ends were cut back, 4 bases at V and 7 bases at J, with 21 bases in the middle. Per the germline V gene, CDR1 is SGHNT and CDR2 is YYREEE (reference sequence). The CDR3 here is CASSPYVGYRGEQYF. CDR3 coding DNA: TGTGCCAGCAGCCCCTACGTCGGCTACCGAGGGGAGCAGTACTTC.

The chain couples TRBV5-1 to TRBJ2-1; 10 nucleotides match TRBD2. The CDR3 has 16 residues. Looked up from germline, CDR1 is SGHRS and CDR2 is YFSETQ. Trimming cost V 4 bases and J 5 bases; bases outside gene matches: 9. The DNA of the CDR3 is TGCGCCAGCAGCCCCCGAGCGGGAGGGCCGAACAATGAGCAGTTCTTC. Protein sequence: CASSPRAGGPNNEQFF.

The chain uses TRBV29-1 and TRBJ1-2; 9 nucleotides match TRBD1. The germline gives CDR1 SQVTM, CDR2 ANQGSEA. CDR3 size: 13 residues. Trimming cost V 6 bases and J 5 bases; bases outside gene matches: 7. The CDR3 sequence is CSVQTGGIYGYTF. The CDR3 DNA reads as TGCAGCGTACAGACAGGGGGTATTTATGGCTACACCTTC.

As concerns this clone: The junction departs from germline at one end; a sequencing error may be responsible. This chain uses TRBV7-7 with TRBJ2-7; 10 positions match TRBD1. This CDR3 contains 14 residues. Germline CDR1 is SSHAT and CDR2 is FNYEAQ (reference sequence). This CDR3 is CASSPGTGAYEQYF. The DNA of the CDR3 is TGTGCTAGCAGCCCCGGGACAGGGGCATACGAGCAGTACTTC.

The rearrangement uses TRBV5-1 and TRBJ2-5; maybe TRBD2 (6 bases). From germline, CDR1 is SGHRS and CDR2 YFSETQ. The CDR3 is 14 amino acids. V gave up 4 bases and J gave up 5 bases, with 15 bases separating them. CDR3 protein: CASSTGTSSETQYF. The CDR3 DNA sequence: TGCGCCAGCAGCACCGGGACTTCGAGTGAGACCCAGTACTTC.

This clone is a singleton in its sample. CDR3 sequence: CASSTGLPPDTQYF. The CDR3, as DNA: TGTGCCAGCAGCACAGGACTTCCCCCAGATACGCAGTATTTT. The J gene is TRBJ2-3, the V gene TRBV9; the D gene could be TRBD1 or TRBD2 (5 bases each). This CDR3 has 14 amino acids. Trimming took off 4 bases at V and 4 bases at J, with 13 bases between the two ends. Germline CDR1 reads SGDLS; CDR2 reads YYNGEE. Using reference TRBV9 and TRBJ2-3 for the parts outside the CDR3, the full variable domain is DSGVTQTPKHLITATGQRVTLRCSPRSGDLSVYWYQQSLDQGLQFLIQYYNGEERAKGNILERFSAQQFPDLHSELNLSSLELGDSALYFCASSTGLPPDTQYFGPGTRLTVL.

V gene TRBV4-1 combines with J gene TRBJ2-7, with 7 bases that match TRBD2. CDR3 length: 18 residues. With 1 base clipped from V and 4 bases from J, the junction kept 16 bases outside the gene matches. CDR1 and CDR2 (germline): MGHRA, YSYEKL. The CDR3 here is CASSQVIPGGAGSYEQYF. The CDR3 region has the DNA TGCGCCAGCAGCCAAGTTATCCCGGGAGGCGCCGGATCGTACGAGCAGTACTTC.

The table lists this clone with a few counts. The DNA for the CDR3 is TGTGCCAGCAGTGAAGTAGGTCCACGGCGCTACGAGCAGTACTTC. Translation: CASSEVGPRRYEQYF. The chain joins TRBV6-1 to TRBJ2-7; no definite D call. CDR1 and CDR2 (germline): MNHNS, SASEGT. The CDR3 has 15 amino acids. Trimming took off 1 base at V and 3 bases at J, with 13 bases between the two ends.

In DNA, the CDR3 is TGTGCCAGCTCCACAAGCAATCAGCCCCAGCATTTT. Translated, it gives CASSTSNQPQHF. This rearrangement joins TRBV2 to TRBJ1-5; D unresolved. Germline V CDR1 and CDR2: SNHLY, FYNNEI. CDR3 length: 12 residues. Trimming left V 8 bases short and J 1 base short, with 6 bases between.

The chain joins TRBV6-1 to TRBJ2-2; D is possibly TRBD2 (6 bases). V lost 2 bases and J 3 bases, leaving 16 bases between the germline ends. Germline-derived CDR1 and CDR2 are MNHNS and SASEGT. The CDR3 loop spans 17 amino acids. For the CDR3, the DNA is TGTGCCAGCAGTGAATTCGGAGGGTGGTTGGACACCGGGGAGCTGTTTTTT. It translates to CASSEFGGWLDTGELFF.

The CDR3 loop is CASSQDTRADTQYF. The DNA of the CDR3 is TGCGCCAGCAGCCAAGATACGAGAGCAGATACGCAGTATTTT. The rearrangement uses TRBV4-3 and TRBJ2-3, with D uncertain. Germline-derived CDR1 and CDR2 are LGHNA and YSLEER. Trimming shortened V by 0 bases and J by 4 bases, and 8 bases separated the two germline ends. The CDR3 is made up of 14 amino acids.

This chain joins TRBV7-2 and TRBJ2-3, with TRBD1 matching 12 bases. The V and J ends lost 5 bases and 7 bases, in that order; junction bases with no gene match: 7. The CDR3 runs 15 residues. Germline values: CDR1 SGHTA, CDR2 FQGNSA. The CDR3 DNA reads TGTGCCAGCAGCGGGGGGACAGGGGGCGCGTATACGCAGTATTTT. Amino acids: CASSGGTGGAYTQYF.

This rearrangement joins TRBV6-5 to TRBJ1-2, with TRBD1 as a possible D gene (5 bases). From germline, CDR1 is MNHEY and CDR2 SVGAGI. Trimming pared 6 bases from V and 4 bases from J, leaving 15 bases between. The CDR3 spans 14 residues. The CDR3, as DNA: TGTGCCAGCAGCACCGGGACGCTCCTCTATGGCTACACCTTC. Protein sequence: CASSTGTLLYGYTF.